This T cell receptor (beta chain) derives from a study of CD8 T cells in ankylosing spondylitis. Study observations and caveats: Disease-associated clones were reportedly significantly overrepresented in matched ankylosing spondylitis synovial fluid. One TCR beta motif, made up of several highly homologous variants, appeared characteristic of ankylosing spondylitis blood.

As for this clonotype: Its antigen is still unknown.

CDR1 and CDR2 from the germline V gene are SGHRS and YFSETQ. The CDR3 has 13 residues. V lost 0 bases, J lost 6 bases, and 10 bases lay in between. Quantitative barcoded 5'-RACE was used to prepare TCR beta libraries. TCRdb redid the calling of the 5' RACE reads with MiXCR, one entry per CDR3 protein. The sample shows 200,000 to 250,000 distinct CDR3 sequences, roughly 25% of them seen only once. This receptor was obtained from a male donor with ankylosing spondylitis or in good health (not recorded which). Sequencing used blood, either unsorted or a sorted T cell fraction (not recorded which). The genes are TRBV5-1 and TRBJ2-7, with D perhaps being TRBD1 or TRBD2 (5 bases each). CDR3 residues: CASSLERGREQYF. Here the CDR3 DNA reads TGCGCCAGCAGCTTGGAGAGGGGTCGCGAGCAGTACTTC.